A selection of T cell receptor beta chains follows, all from one sample in a study of blood T cell repertoires in COVID-19. This table comes from immunoSEQ multiplex PCR, and its TCRdb copy is limited to in-frame clones, with some not included. The table includes fewer than 350,000 clones, 75% to 90% detected once. Sample: PBMCs or T cells enriched from blood (not recorded which). These receptors originate from a woman aged 30 to 39 who had been exposed to COVID-19. Each CDR3 is given with its conserved first and last residue. D genes are given only for firm matches. Part of the rows lack a size; the others show once, few, many or a class for expanded clones.

cdr3_nt cdr3_aa v_call clone_size j_call cdr3_length d_call
TGTGCCTGGATTGAGGATCCTCGTGTCCCATATTTT CAWIEDPRVPYF TRBV30 - TRBJ1-3 12 -
TGTGCCAGCAGTTTTCAGGATAGCAATCAGCCCCAGCATTTT CASSFQDSNQPQHF TRBV28 - TRBJ1-5 14 -
TGTGCCAGCTGGTTCGTCCGGACAAACAATGAGCAGTTCTTC CASWFVRTNNEQFF TRBV6-5 - TRBJ2-1 14 -
TGTGCCAGCAGTACCGACTTCTATGGCTACACCTTC CASSTDFYGYTF TRBV6-5 once TRBJ1-2 12 -
TGTGCCAGTAGTCAAGGACAGGGGGCCGGTGAGACCCAGTACTTC CASSQGQGAGETQYF TRBV19 - TRBJ2-5 15 TRBD1
TGTGCCAGCTGGGGCAGTAGGGATGATAACTATGGCTACACCTTC CASWGSRDDNYGYTF TRBV11-2 - TRBJ1-2 15 -
TGTGCCAGCAGCCCCGATGGGGGGATGAACACTGAAGCTTTCTTT CASSPDGGMNTEAFF TRBV7-3 - TRBJ1-1 15 -
TGTGCCAGCAGCCTCAGAAACATTCAGTACTTC CASSLRNIQYF TRBV6-2/TRBV6-3 - TRBJ2-4 11 -
TGTGCCAGCAGCTTAAGTGACAGGGGGCTCCAATACTATGGCTACACCTTC CASSLSDRGLQYYGYTF TRBV7-2 - TRBJ1-2 17 TRBD1
TGTGCCAGCAGCCGATGGGGCAGGGACACAGATACGCAGTATTTT CASSRWGRDTDTQYF TRBV5-5 - TRBJ2-3 15 -
TGTGCCAGCATTTTACAGGGCCTCAGGAACACTGAAGCTTTCTTT CASILQGLRNTEAFF TRBV28 - TRBJ1-1 15 -
TGTGCCAGCAGCTTGAAGATAGCGGGGGAGACCCAGTACTTC CASSLKIAGETQYF TRBV5-4 - TRBJ2-5 14 TRBD2
TGTGCCAGCAGTGATGGGCTGGGCAATCAGCCCCAGCATTTT CASSDGLGNQPQHF TRBV2 - TRBJ1-5 14 -
TGTGCCAGCAGTCCCCGTCTAAGCGGGAGATCAGAGACCCAGTACTTC CASSPRLSGRSETQYF TRBV27 - TRBJ2-5 16 TRBD2
TGCGCCAGCAGCCAAGAATTGGGGGCCCATGGCTACACCTTC CASSQELGAHGYTF TRBV4-3 once TRBJ1-2 14 -
TGTGCCAGCAGCCCACTGACCGGGACTAACACAGATACGCAGTATTTT CASSPLTGTNTDTQYF TRBV5-4 - TRBJ2-3 16 TRBD2
TGTGCCAGTAGTATCCCGGGACAGGGGAAAGGCTCGGGCTACACCTTC CASSIPGQGKGSGYTF TRBV19 - TRBJ1-2 16 TRBD1
TGTGCCAGCAGGCACGACAGGGGCGATCAGCCCCAGCATTTT CASRHDRGDQPQHF TRBV2 - TRBJ1-5 14 TRBD1
TGTGCCAGCTCACCACCCCGATCTCCGGGCTATGGCTACACCTTC CASSPPRSPGYGYTF TRBV18 - TRBJ1-2 15 -
TGTGCCAGCAGCCTCTCGGGGGGGAACACTGAAGCTTTCTTT CASSLSGGNTEAFF TRBV11-2 - TRBJ1-1 14 -
TGTGCCAGCAGTGCACGGGACAGGGTTAACACCGGGGAGCTGTTTTTT CASSARDRVNTGELFF TRBV25-1 - TRBJ2-2 16 TRBD1
TGTGCCAGCAGTTACACACCCGAACACAATGAGCAGTTCTTC CASSYTPEHNEQFF TRBV6-5 - TRBJ2-1 14 -
TGTGCCAGCAGCGTAAGCGGGGGGGCCATCGATACGCAGTATTTT CASSVSGGAIDTQYF TRBV9 - TRBJ2-3 15 TRBD2
TGTGCCAGCAGCTTTAGATACGAGCAGTACTTC CASSFRYEQYF TRBV21-1 - TRBJ2-7 11 -
TGTGCCAGCAGTTTGTGGAATAGGGGCTCGAGAGAAAAACTGTTTTTT CASSLWNRGSREKLFF TRBV28 - TRBJ1-4 16 -
TGTGCCAGCAGCAAGGACAGCGTTGAGCAGTACTTC CASSKDSVEQYF TRBV5-4 - TRBJ2-7 12 -